The text below deals with one T cell receptor beta chain. The antigen is unknown. The repertoire was sequenced with immunoSEQ multiplex PCR; TCRdb's copy has only in-frame clones and lacks some. The data contain about 2.1 million clones, roughly 91% of them singletons. The data were obtained in a study of shared clonotypes between healthy human individuals. About the study: Donors consisted of two women and three men between 18 and 49. Study-wide results and caveats: At large depth, rarefaction still showed sorted-subset sequencing to be incomplete. It was expected that sequencing depth would affect clonotype sharing among donors. Of the naive CD4 clonotypes, approximately 5% were shared across a handful of donors.

CDR1 is SGHKS, CDR2 YYEKEE, per germline (reference sequence). Trimming left V 3 bases short and J 3 bases short, with 13 bases between. The CDR3 is 14 residues long. The naive CD8 subset, CD45RO-negative cells positively selected for CCR7, excluded terminally differentiated effector memory CD45RA+ cells. This sequence joins TRBV5-5 and TRBJ2-7; weak D call: TRBD1 (6 bases). The receptor was isolated from a man between 18 and 35 years old in good health. Some clones in this sample may be carry-over from other donors' samples. Sequencing was done on a sample of naive CD8+ T cells from PBMCs. The CDR3 DNA reads TGTGCCAGCAGCTGGAGTCCAGGGGTCTACGAGCAGTACTTC. This codes for CASSWSPGVYEQYF. The variable domain in full, with the rest retrieved from reference TRBV5-5 and TRBJ2-7, is DAGVTQSPTHLIKTRGQQVTLRCSPISGHKSVSWYQQVLGQGPQFIFQYYEKEERGRGNFPDRFSARQFPNYSSELNVNALLLGDSALYLCASSWSPGVYEQYFGPGTRLTVT.